This record looks at one T cell receptor beta chain sequence and its context. As originally analysed: Cell counts per sample came from amplifying reference gene primers. Clones were read by immunoSEQ multiplex PCR, and TCRdb kept only the in-frame ones, dropping some. V and J calls plus clone size are reproduced from that table; the DNA served to infer D and trimming. This sample has 400,000 or so clones, with 70% to 90% found just once. Enrollment of patients from Seattle took place during active infection, with longitudinal follow-up. The CDR3 has 14 residues. Germline loops: CDR1 MNHEY, CDR2 SVGAGI. Unmatched junction bases numbered 2, after V lost 2 bases and J lost 7 bases. The data belong to a study of blood T cell repertoires in COVID-19. Overall study: Acute and convalescent COVID-19 samples came from the United States, Italy and Spain. PBMCs, B-cell-depleted T cells, or T cells were the source of the cDNA or gDNA that made up the material.

The chain carries TRBV6-5 and TRBJ1-6; 7 bases are a match to TRBD1. Source material: peripheral blood. The receptor was derived from a man in his late teens or twenties with COVID-19, enrolled during active disease. The DNA for the CDR3 is TGTGCCAGCAGTTACCGGGACAGAAATTCACCCCTCCACTTT. Amino acid sequence: CASSYRDRNSPLHF.